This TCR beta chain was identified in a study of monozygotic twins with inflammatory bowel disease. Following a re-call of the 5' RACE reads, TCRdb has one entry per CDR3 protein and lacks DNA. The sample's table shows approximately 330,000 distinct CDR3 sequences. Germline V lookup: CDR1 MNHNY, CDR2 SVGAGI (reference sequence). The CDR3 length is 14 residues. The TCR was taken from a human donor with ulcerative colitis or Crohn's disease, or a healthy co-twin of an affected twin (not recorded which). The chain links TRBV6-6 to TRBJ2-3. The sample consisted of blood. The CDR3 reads CASRPKHLADTQYF.